This T cell receptor (beta chain) was sequenced in a study of siplizumab effects on memory and regulatory T cells. Study-level points and caveats: Fewer alloreactive sequences mapped to unstimulated CD4+ memory cells under siplizumab. Naive T cells seemed more diverse than memory cells; they also seemed major alloresponse contributors. There was no confirmation of the suppressive function of proliferating Tregs from siplizumab cultures.

TCR templates numbering around 9.6 x 10^4 were assayed per sample. Here immunoSEQ multiplex PCR was the method, and the copy in TCRdb shows in-frame clones only, minus some. The sample holds 90,000 to 120,000 clones, approximately 92% seen once. The germline V gene has CDR1 SGHTA and CDR2 FQGNSA. Trimming removed 4 bases from V and 4 bases from J; junction bases left unmatched: 12. This CDR3 is built from 16 residues. Turning to this clone: Its antigen remains unknown.

This chain uses TRBV7-2 with TRBJ2-5; the match to TRBD2 covers 7 bases. This clonotype originated in a human donor in good health. Some clones in this sample may be carry-over from other donors' samples. Sequenced material: CD4+ T cells sorted from blood. CDR3: CASSYKGGPRGETQYF. The CDR3 DNA follows: TGTGCCAGCAGCTATAAGGGAGGGCCACGAGGAGAGACCCAGTACTTC.